This is a list of T cell receptor beta chains from one sample in a study of CD8+CD57+ T cells in acquired aplastic anemia. Via MiXCR, TCRdb re-called the reads, giving one row per CDR3 protein. This sample has 150,000 to 200,000 distinct CDR3 sequences, with about three fifths found just once. The sample taken for sequencing was sorted CD4+, CD8+, or CD8+CD57+ T cells (not recorded which) from PBMCs. These TCRs come from a human donor with severe aplastic anemia or a healthy control (not recorded which). Both conserved end residues are part of each CDR3. Each record gives: D gene, clone size, J gene, V gene, CDR3 protein, CDR3 DNA. The D gene is left open where the match is weak. Clone size is shown for a subset of rows, as once, few, many or a class of expanded clone.

.,.,TRBJ2-5,TRBV20-1,CSAEEETQYF,TGCAGTGCCGAGGAAGAGACCCAGTACTTC
TRBD1,.,TRBJ1-5,TRBV9,CASSRSGQGNQPQHF,TGTGCCAGCAGCCGTTCGGGACAGGGGAATCAGCCCCAGCATTTT
.,many,TRBJ1-2,TRBV2,CASVRYGYTF,TGTGCCAGCGTCCGCTATGGCTACACCTTC
.,.,TRBJ2-7,TRBV10-3,CAISESRPMEQYF,TGTGCCATCAGTGAGAGCAGGCCTATGGAGCAGTACTTC
TRBD1,many,TRBJ1-5,TRBV9,CASSVGGGVQPQHF,TGTGCCAGCAGCGTAGGAGGGGGCGTTCAGCCCCAGCATTTT
TRBD2,many,TRBJ2-1,TRBV13,CASSFPSGGYHNEQFF,TGTGCCAGCAGCTTCCCCAGCGGGGGATATCACAATGAGCAGTTCTTC
.,.,TRBJ2-7,TRBV24-1,CATSDGPGYEQYF,TGTGCCACCAGTGATGGACCGGGCTACGAGCAGTACTTC
.,.,TRBJ1-1,TRBV7-2,CASSLTWVLDTEAFF,TGTGCCAGCAGCCTTACATGGGTCCTGGACACTGAAGCTTTCTTT
.,few,TRBJ2-1,TRBV7-8,CASSLVGRTYNEQFF,TGTGCCAGCAGCTTAGTTGGTCGGACTTACAATGAGCAGTTCTTC
TRBD1,.,TRBJ1-4,TRBV14,CASSQGTGVEKLFF,TGTGCCAGCAGCCAGGGGACAGGGGTTGAAAAACTGTTTTTT
TRBD1,.,TRBJ2-1,TRBV24-1,CATRGQGLGEQFF,TGTGCCACCAGAGGACAGGGTTTAGGTGAGCAGTTCTTC
TRBD1,.,TRBJ2-7,TRBV29-1,CSVTRQGYEQYF,TGCAGCGTGACAAGACAGGGCTACGAGCAGTACTTC
.,.,TRBJ2-7,TRBV7-8,CASSLRNLEQYF,TGTGCCAGCAGCCTACGGAACCTCGAGCAGTACTTC
.,.,TRBJ1-1,TRBV29-1,CTARRSGEAFF,TGCACCGCGAGGAGATCTGGTGAAGCTTTCTTT
TRBD2,many,TRBJ2-3,TRBV29-1,CSVFGLAGGSTDTQYF,TGCAGCGTTTTCGGACTAGCGGGGGGTTCCACAGATACGCAGTATTTT
TRBD2,few,TRBJ2-5,TRBV20-1,CSARLAGGQRETQYF,TGCAGTGCTAGACTAGCGGGGGGGCAGAGAGAGACCCAGTACTTC
.,.,TRBJ2-5,TRBV27,CASSLLGAKTQYF,TGTGCCAGCAGTTTATTGGGGGCAAAGACCCAGTACTTC
.,few,TRBJ1-1,TRBV6-6,CASSNQGIMNTEAFF,TGTGCCAGCAGTAACCAGGGGATCATGAACACTGAAGCTTTCTTT
.,many,TRBJ2-2,TRBV7-9,CASSFVGVYTGELFF,TGTGCCAGCAGCTTTGTCGGGGTTTACACCGGGGAGCTGTTTTTT
TRBD1,.,TRBJ1-5,TRBV29-1,CSVGTGFSNQPQHF,TGCAGCGTTGGGACAGGGTTTAGCAATCAGCCCCAGCATTTT
.,.,TRBJ1-5,TRBV7-2,CASSLRGGWQPQHF,TGTGCCAGCAGCTTAAGGGGGGGCTGGCAGCCCCAGCATTTT
TRBD1,.,TRBJ2-7,TRBV11-2,CASSATGTGGQQYF,TGTGCCAGCAGCGCAACCGGGACAGGGGGACAGCAGTACTTC
TRBD1,.,TRBJ1-2,TRBV19,CASSARGTGWTGKDYGYTF,TGTGCCAGTAGTGCACGGGGGACGGGGTGGACAGGGAAGGACTATGGCTACACCTTC
TRBD1,many,TRBJ2-2,TRBV4-1,CASSHGTGETGELFF,TGCGCCAGCAGCCACGGGACAGGGGAGACCGGGGAGCTGTTTTTT
TRBD1,medium-sized,TRBJ1-6,TRBV4-3,CASSSRGTSYNSPLHF,TGCGCCAGCAGCTCCAGGGGGACCTCCTATAATTCACCCCTCCACTTT
.,few,TRBJ2-7,TRBV5-1,CASSFGAGPRAYEQYF,TGCGCCAGCAGCTTCGGCGCAGGGCCTAGGGCCTACGAGCAGTACTTC
.,.,TRBJ1-5,TRBV2,CASAPDSNQPQHF,TGTGCCAGCGCTCCGGATAGCAATCAGCCCCAGCATTTT
TRBD2,.,TRBJ2-7,TRBV28,CASSLAGGIYEQYF,TGTGCCAGCAGTTTAGCGGGAGGGATCTACGAGCAGTACTTC
TRBD2,.,TRBJ2-3,TRBV2,CASSSPGTSGGLRATQYF,TGTGCCAGCAGTTCCCCCGGGACTAGCGGGGGCCTCCGGGCTACGCAGTATTTT
.,.,TRBJ1-5,TRBV11-2,CASSPTPAEPQHF,TGTGCCAGCAGCCCCACGCCGGCCGAGCCCCAGCATTTT
.,.,TRBJ2-7,TRBV12-3/TRBV12-4,CASSLGLRRDEQYF,TGTGCCAGCAGTTTAGGGCTCAGGCGCGACGAGCAGTACTTC
.,.,TRBJ2-7,TRBV19,CASSVGSAAYEQYF,TGTGCCAGTAGTGTAGGTTCAGCCGCCTACGAGCAGTACTTC
.,.,TRBJ2-2,TRBV6-1,CASTTMGIGELFF,TGTGCCAGCACCACAATGGGCATCGGGGAGCTGTTTTTT
.,.,TRBJ2-3,TRBV19,CASSIRGSTDTRYF,TGTGCCAGTAGTATTAGGGGTAGCACAGATACGCGGTATTTT
.,.,TRBJ2-2,TRBV2,CASRGERTGELFF,TGTGCCAGCAGGGGGGAGCGAACCGGGGAGCTGTTTTTT
.,few,TRBJ2-7,TRBV28,CASRTFRGSSYEQYF,TGTGCCAGCAGAACCTTCAGGGGATCTTCCTACGAGCAGTACTTC
TRBD2,many,TRBJ2-2,TRBV9,CASSVRRERGNTGELFF,TGTGCCAGCAGCGTACGAAGGGAGCGGGGGAACACCGGGGAGCTGTTTTTT
.,many,TRBJ2-3,TRBV15,CATSTPLADTQYF,TGTGCCACCAGCACACCACTAGCAGATACGCAGTATTTT
.,.,TRBJ2-5,TRBV15,CATSLGTGGETQYF,TGTGCCACCAGCTTAGGGACGGGGGGCGAGACCCAGTACTTC
.,.,TRBJ1-1,TRBV27,CASRHPGGTEAFF,TGTGCCAGCCGCCACCCCGGGGGGACTGAAGCTTTCTTT
TRBD1,few,TRBJ2-7,TRBV10-2,CASARATGQVNYEQYF,TGCGCCAGCGCTCGGGCAACGGGACAGGTGAACTACGAGCAGTACTTC
.,.,TRBJ1-6,TRBV7-9,CASSHLGSPLHF,TGTGCCAGCAGCCATTTGGGATCACCCCTCCACTTT
TRBD1,.,TRBJ2-3,TRBV6-1,CASSDRRGRWTDTQYF,TGTGCCAGCAGTGACCGCAGGGGGCGATGGACAGATACGCAGTATTTT
.,few,TRBJ1-6,TRBV20-1,CSARSGRDSPLHF,TGCAGTGCTAGATCCGGGAGGGATTCACCCCTCCACTTT
.,.,TRBJ1-1,TRBV2,CASRTGLTEAFF,TGTGCCAGCAGGACAGGACTCACTGAAGCTTTCTTT
TRBD1,.,TRBJ1-6,TRBV9,CASSQTGGASPLHF,TGTGCCAGCAGCCAAACAGGGGGTGCTTCACCCCTCCACTTT
TRBD1,.,TRBJ1-5,TRBV7-2,CASSLFAGGKQPQHF,TGTGCCAGCAGCTTATTCGCAGGGGGGAAACAGCCCCAGCATTTT
TRBD2,.,TRBJ2-1,TRBV9,CASSVERGGRTDTQFF,TGTGCCAGCAGCGTAGAGCGGGGGGGCCGTACAGATACGCAGTTCTTC
TRBD1,.,TRBJ2-6,TRBV25-1,CASSETGTGANVLTF,TGTGCCAGCAGTGAGACAGGGACTGGGGCCAACGTCCTGACTTTC
.,many,TRBJ2-2,TRBV3-1,CASSQGQLTGELFF,TGTGCCAGCAGCCAAGGGCAATTGACCGGGGAGCTGTTTTTT
TRBD1,.,TRBJ1-5,TRBV10-2,CASSDPRTGVNQPQHF,TGCGCCAGCAGTGATCCTAGGACAGGCGTGAATCAGCCCCAGCATTTT
TRBD2,.,TRBJ2-2,TRBV7-3,CASSPAGVIGELFF,TGTGCCAGCAGCCCAGCGGGAGTTATCGGGGAGCTGTTTTTT
.,.,TRBJ2-7,TRBV14,CASSQHPGSKAYGQHF,TGTGCCAGCAGCCAACATCCAGGGTCGAAGGCCTACGGGCAGCACTTC